This TCR beta chain came from a study of T cells in localized non-small cell lung cancer. The germline gives CDR1 MGHRA, CDR2 YSYEKL. Trimming shortened V by 0 bases and J by 6 bases, and 11 bases separated the two germline ends. CDR3 size: 15 residues. Overall study findings and caveats: As only one tumor region underwent sequencing, heterogeneity remains possible. Uninvolved adjacent lung had more T cell clonality than any other tissue, topping tumor. Researchers found a median around 50 of the top 100 tumor clones in adjacent lung.

Profiled with immunoSEQ multiplex PCR; TCRdb holds only in-frame clones, not every one. The data show 75,000 to 80,000 clones, around 84% seen once. In regard to this clone: What it binds is unknown.

This clonotype originated in a female donor over 55 with stage I lung adenocarcinoma. This chain joins TRBV4-1 and TRBJ1-4; weak D call: TRBD1 (6 bases). This specimen consisted of peripheral blood, obtained before any cancer treatment. The DNA of the CDR3 is TGCGCCAGCAGCCAAGATTGGGACACCTATGAAAAACTGTTTTTT. The encoded protein is CASSQDWDTYEKLFF.